Reported below is one T cell receptor (beta chain). Its antigen is currently unknown. These data are taken from a study of T-cell reconstitution after alpha-beta-depleted transplantation in children. Findings of the study overall: Some patients' high day-60 TCRbeta diversity was traced to surviving recipient T cells and thymic progenitors. At around two months after transplant, the alpha-beta T cells were reportedly derived from several hundred expanded clones that came from non-depleted graft cells. Fresh T-cell production supplied most of the T-cell counts and diversity seen one year after transplant.

The TCRbeta library incorporated unique molecular identifiers. TCRdb processed the PCR reads anew with MiXCR; each CDR3 protein has one entry. The sample consists of fewer than 350,000 distinct CDR3 sequences, over 7.5% of them appearing once. This TCR was recovered from a female patient aged 2 to 10 who had a stem cell transplant for Fanconi anemia, so the T cells may come from the graft donor. The source was peripheral blood, collected 360 days after TCRalphabeta/CD19-depleted stem cell transplant.

CDR3 amino acids: CSARTSGGYEQYV. The CDR3, as DNA: TGCAGTGCTAGGACTAGCGGGGGGTACGAGCAGTACGTC. The chain recombines TRBV20-1 with TRBJ2-7; TRBD2 agrees at 13 bases. The length of the CDR3 is 13 residues. CDR1 is DFQATT and CDR2 is SNEGSKA in the germline V gene (reference sequence). J lost 4 bases, V lost 3 bases, and 0 bases had no gene match.